The 11 T cell receptor beta chains below come from one sample, sequenced in a study of regulatory T cells in long-lasting Graves disease. Time point reported: newly diagnosed GD, antithyroid drugs for less than 3 months. Construction of the TCR library relied on RNA isolated from PBMCs. Both iRepertoire HTBI primers and Arm-PCR of CDR3 regions were used to build the TCR beta libraries. TCRdb reanalysed the multiplex PCR reads using MiXCR and keeps one entry per CDR3 protein. The repertoire includes about 320,000 distinct CDR3 sequences, 15% to 20% of them detected once, and about 38% sits in the top ten. The specimen comprised peripheral blood mononuclear cells (PBMCs), sampled at new diagnosis, from a patient treated with antithyroid drugs. These receptors were collected from a female donor with Graves disease.

This clonotype was picked up many times. V gene TRBV2 combines with J gene TRBJ2-1; TRBD2 matches at 7 bases. The CDR3 is 14 residues long. Germline V gene sequence: CDR1 SNHLY, CDR2 FYNNEI. The V segment lost 5 bases and the J segment 7 bases; nucleotides outside the gene matches: 8. CDR3 nucleotides: TGTGCCAGCAGTCCGAGCGGGATAAGGAATGAGCAGTTCTTC. Residues: CASSPSGIRNEQFF.

This clonotype was counted many times. This rearrangement joins TRBV24-1 to TRBJ2-5; no clear D gene. Germline loops: CDR1 KGHDR, CDR2 SFDVKD. Trimming stripped 4 bases from V and 5 bases from J, with 10 bases between. The CDR3 covers 13 residues. In DNA, the CDR3 is TGTGCCACCAGTGAGCGACCTTGGGAGACCCAGTACTTC. This encodes CATSERPWETQYF.

This clonotype showed up many times. The CDR3 is CASSAPAGGQYF. The DNA for the CDR3 is TGTGCCAGCAGCGCCCCGGCTGGGGGGCAGTACTTC. This sequence joins TRBV9 and TRBJ2-7, with D perhaps given as TRBD1 or TRBD2 (5 bases each). Trimming took 3 bases from V and 9 from J, leaving 13 bases between them. The germline V gene has CDR1 SGDLS and CDR2 YYNGEE. The CDR3 consists of 12 residues. The variable domain in full, with the rest retrieved from reference TRBV9 and TRBJ2-7, is DSGVTQTPKHLITATGQRVTLRCSPRSGDLSVYWYQQSLDQGLQFLIQYYNGEERAKGNILERFSAQQFPDLHSELNLSSLELGDSALYFCASSAPAGGQYFGPGTRLTVT.

This clonotype has a handful of counts. The chain links TRBV6-1 to TRBJ2-1; TRBD2 agrees at 13 bases. Germline assignment: CDR1 MNHNS and CDR2 SASEGT. The CDR3 is made up of 14 amino acids. With V trimmed by 7 bases and J by 8 bases, 5 bases remained unmatched. CDR3 amino acids: CASNGLAGADEQFF. The CDR3 DNA reads as TGTGCCAGCAATGGACTAGCGGGAGCCGATGAGCAGTTCTTC.

This clonotype was seen only a few times. This CDR3 is CSVRQGRNYGYTF. The CDR3 nucleotides read TGCAGCGTACGACAGGGAAGGAACTATGGCTACACCTTC. The gene calls are TRBV29-1 and TRBJ1-2; 7 nucleotides line up with TRBD1. The germline CDR1 and CDR2 sequences are SQVTM and ANQGSEA. This CDR3 has 13 residues. J gave up 2 bases and V 6 bases, and 6 bases lay outside the gene matches.

This clonotype was observed at least ten times. The gene calls are TRBV10-1 and TRBJ1-1, with D possibly being TRBD1 (6 bases). Germline CDR1 is WNHNN and CDR2 is SYGVQD (reference sequence). The CDR3 totals 13 residues. Between the trimmed V and J ends, which lost 6 bases and 3 bases, there was a span of 11 bases. In DNA, the CDR3 is TGCGCCAGCAGGGCTCACAGGGACACTGAAGCTTTCTTT. Residues: CASRAHRDTEAFF.

A few counts support this clonotype. A much larger clone sits a single nucleotide away, making a read error possible. The V gene is TRBV6-1, the J gene TRBJ1-3, with D hard to call. The germline CDR1 and CDR2 sequences are MNHNS and SASEGT. The CDR3 length is 15 residues. The CDR3 nucleotides are TGTGCCAGCAAACCCGGGGTCGTCTCTGGAGACACCATATATTTT. This sequence encodes CASKPGVVSGDTIYF.

There are many counts of this clonotype. The CDR3 protein is CASSLGGLAGGSHEQYF. The CDR3 coding sequence is TGTGCCAGCAGTTTAGGGGGACTAGCGGGAGGAAGCCACGAGCAGTACTTC. The rearrangement joins TRBV12-3 or TRBV12-4 to TRBJ2-7; 15 bases fit TRBD2. The length of the CDR3 is 17 residues. J gave up 5 bases and V 1 base, and 6 bases lay outside the gene matches.

This chain connects TRBV27 to TRBJ2-5; D perhaps matches TRBD2 (6 bases). Per germline, CDR1 MNHEY and CDR2 SMNVEV (reference sequence). The CDR3 runs to 15 residues. V was shortened by 8 bases and J by 1 base, with 17 bases between the two germline ends. The CDR3 is CASALSGSRQETQYF. The CDR3 DNA sequence: TGTGCCAGCGCCCTGTCCGGGAGTCGCCAAGAGACCCAGTACTTC.

This chain links TRBV11-2 with TRBJ1-5; D is unclear. There are 15 residues in the CDR3. Trimming stripped 2 bases from V and 0 bases from J, with 8 bases between. Germline V gene sequence: CDR1 SGHAT, CDR2 FQNNGV. The CDR3 protein is CASSLYGVSNQPQHF. In nucleotides, the CDR3 is TGTGCCAGCAGCTTATACGGGGTTAGCAATCAGCCCCAGCATTTT.

This clonotype was recorded many times. V and J are TRBV5-5 and TRBJ2-3, with 11 bases lining up with TRBD1. CDR1 is SGHKS and CDR2 is YYEKEE in the germline V gene (reference sequence). This CDR3 contains 15 residues. The J segment lost 8 bases and the V segment lost 2 bases, leaving 7 bases of the junction unmatched. CDR3 coding DNA: TGTGCCAGCAGCTTACAGGACAGGGGGCTAGGTACGCAGTATTTT. Encoded protein: CASSLQDRGLGTQYF. Variable domain in full (rest from reference TRBV5-5 and TRBJ2-3): DAGVTQSPTHLIKTRGQQVTLRCSPISGHKSVSWYQQVLGQGPQFIFQYYEKEERGRGNFPDRFSARQFPNYSSELNVNALLLGDSALYLCASSLQDRGLGTQYFGPGTRLTVL.